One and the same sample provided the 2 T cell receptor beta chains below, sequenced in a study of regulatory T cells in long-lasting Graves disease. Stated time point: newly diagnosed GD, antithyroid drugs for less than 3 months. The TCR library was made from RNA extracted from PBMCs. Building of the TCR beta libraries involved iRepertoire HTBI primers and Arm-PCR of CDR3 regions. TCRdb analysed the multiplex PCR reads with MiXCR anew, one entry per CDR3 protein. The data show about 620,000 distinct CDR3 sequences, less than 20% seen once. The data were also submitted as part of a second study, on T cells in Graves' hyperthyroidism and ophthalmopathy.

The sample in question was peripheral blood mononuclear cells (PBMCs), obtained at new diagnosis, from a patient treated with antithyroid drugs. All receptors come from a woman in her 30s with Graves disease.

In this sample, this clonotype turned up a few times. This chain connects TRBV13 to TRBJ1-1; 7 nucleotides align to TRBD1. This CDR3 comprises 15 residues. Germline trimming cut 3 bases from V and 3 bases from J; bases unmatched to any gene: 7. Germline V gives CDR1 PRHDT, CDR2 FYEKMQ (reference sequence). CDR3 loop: CASSFTGVVHTEAFF. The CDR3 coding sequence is TGTGCCAGCAGCTTTACAGGGGTTGTACACACTGAAGCTTTCTTT.

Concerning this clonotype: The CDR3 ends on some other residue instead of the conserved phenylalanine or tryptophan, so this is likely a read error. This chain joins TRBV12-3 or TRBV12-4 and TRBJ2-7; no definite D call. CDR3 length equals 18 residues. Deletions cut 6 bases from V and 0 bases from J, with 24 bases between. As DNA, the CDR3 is TGTGCCAGCAGCCATTCCCGCCCCGCTCGGGTCCGCTCCTACGAGCAGTACCTC. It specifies CASSHSRPARVRSYEQYL.